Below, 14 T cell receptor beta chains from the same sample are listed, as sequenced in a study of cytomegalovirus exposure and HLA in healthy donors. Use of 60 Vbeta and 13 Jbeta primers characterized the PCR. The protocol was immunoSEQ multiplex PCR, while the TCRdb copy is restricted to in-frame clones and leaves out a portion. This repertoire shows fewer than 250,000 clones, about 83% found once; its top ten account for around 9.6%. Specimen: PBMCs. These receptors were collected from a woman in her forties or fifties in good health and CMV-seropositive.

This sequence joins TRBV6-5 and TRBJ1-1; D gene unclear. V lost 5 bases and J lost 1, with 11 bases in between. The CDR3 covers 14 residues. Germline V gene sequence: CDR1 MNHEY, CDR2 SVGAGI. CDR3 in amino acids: CASSRGFGNTEAFF. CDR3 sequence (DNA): TGTGCCAGCAGTAGAGGGTTTGGGAACACTGAAGCTTTCTTT.

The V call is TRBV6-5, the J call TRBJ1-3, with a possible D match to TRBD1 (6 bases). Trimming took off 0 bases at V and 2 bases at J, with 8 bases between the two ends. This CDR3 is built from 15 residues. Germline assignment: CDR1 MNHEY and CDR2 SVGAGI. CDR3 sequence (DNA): TGTGCCAGCAGTTACTCCAGGGGTCCTGGAAACACCATATATTTT. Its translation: CASSYSRGPGNTIYF.

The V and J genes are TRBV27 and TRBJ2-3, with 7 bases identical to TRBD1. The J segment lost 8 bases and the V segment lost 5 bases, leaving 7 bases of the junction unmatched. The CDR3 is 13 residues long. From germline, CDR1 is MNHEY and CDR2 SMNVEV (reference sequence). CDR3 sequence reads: CASSKDREGTQYF. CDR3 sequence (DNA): TGTGCCAGCAGTAAAGACAGGGAAGGTACGCAGTATTTT.

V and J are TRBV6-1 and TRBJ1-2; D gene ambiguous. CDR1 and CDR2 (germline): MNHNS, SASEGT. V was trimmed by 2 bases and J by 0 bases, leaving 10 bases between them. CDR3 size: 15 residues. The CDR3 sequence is CASSEIHHTNYGYTF. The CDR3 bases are TGTGCCAGCAGTGAAATACACCATACTAACTATGGCTACACCTTC.

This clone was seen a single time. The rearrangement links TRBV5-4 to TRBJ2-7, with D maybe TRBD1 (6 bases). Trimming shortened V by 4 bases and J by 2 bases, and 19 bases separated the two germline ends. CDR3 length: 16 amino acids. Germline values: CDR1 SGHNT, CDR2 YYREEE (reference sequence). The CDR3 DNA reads TGTGCCAGCAGCCGTGCCCTGGGACAAGAACCCTACGAGCAGTACTTC. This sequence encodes CASSRALGQEPYEQYF.

The CDR3 is CSVVSGSYEQYF. CDR3 bases: TGCAGCGTTGTTTCAGGTTCCTACGAGCAGTACTTC. V and J are TRBV29-1 and TRBJ2-7; D unclear. V lost 4 bases and J 1 base, leaving 8 bases between the germline ends. This CDR3 has 12 amino acids. Germline lookup yields CDR1 SQVTM and CDR2 ANQGSEA.

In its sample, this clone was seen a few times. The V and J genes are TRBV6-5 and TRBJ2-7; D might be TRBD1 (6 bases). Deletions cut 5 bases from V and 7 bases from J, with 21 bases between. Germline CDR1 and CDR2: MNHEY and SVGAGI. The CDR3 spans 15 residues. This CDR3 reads CASSTNNRVPREQYF. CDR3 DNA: TGTGCCAGCAGTACTAACAACAGGGTCCCACGGGAGCAGTACTTC.

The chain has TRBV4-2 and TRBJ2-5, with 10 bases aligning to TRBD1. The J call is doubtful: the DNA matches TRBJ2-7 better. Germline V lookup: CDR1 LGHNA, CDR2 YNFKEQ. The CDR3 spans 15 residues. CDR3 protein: CASSLGQGEGYEQYF. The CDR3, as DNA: TGTGCCAGCAGCCTCGGACAGGGGGAGGGCTACGAGCAGTACTTC.

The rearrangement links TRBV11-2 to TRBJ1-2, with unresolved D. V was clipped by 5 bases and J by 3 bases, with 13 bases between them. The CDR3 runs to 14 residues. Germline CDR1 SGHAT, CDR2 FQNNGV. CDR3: CASSPTGWDYGYTF. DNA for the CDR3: TGTGCCAGCAGCCCCACGGGTTGGGACTATGGCTACACCTTC.

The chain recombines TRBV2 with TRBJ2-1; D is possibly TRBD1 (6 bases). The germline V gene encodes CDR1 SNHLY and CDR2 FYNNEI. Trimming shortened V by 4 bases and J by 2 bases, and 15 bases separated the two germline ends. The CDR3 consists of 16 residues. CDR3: CASSAGTTYPYNEQFF. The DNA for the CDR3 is TGTGCCAGCAGTGCCGGGACAACTTACCCCTACAATGAGCAGTTCTTC.

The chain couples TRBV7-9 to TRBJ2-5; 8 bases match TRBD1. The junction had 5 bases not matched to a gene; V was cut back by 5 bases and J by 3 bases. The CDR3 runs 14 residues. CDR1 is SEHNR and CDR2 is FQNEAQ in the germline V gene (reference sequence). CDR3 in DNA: TGTGCCAGCAGCAAGGGACAGGTAGAAGAGACCCAGTACTTC. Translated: CASSKGQVEETQYF.

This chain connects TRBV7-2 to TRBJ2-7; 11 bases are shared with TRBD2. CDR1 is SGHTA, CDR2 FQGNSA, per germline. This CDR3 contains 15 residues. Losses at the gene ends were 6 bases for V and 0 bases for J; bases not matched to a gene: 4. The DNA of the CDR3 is TGTGCCAGCAGTCATAGCGGGGGGGCCTCCTACGAGCAGTACTTC. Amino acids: CASSHSGGASYEQYF.

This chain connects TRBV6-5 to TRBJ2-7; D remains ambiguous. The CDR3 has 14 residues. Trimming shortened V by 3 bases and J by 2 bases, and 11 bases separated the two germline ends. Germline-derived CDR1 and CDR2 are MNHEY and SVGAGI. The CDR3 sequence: CASSYRYRTYEQYF. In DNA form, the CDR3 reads TGTGCCAGCAGTTATAGGTACAGAACCTACGAGCAGTACTTC.

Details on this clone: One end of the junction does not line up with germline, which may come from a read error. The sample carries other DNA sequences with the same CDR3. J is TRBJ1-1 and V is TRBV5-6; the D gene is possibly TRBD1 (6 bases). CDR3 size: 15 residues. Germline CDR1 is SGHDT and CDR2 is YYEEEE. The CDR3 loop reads CASRKTGSGNTEAFF. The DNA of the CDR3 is TGTGCCAGCAGAAAAACAGGGTCGGGGAACACTGAGGCTTTCTTT.